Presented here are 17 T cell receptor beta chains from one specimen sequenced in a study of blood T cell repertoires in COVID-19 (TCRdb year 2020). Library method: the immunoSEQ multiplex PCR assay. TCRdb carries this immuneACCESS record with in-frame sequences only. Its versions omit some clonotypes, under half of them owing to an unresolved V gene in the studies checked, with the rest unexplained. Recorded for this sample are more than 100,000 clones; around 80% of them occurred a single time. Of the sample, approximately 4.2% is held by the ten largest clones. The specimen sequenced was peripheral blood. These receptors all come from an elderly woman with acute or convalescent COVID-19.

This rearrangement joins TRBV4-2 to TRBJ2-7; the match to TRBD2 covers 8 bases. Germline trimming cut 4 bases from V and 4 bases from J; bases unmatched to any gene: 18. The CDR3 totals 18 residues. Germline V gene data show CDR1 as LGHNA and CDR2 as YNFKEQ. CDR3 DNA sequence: TGTGCCAGCAGCCTCAGCGCGCTAGCGGGCTACGGGGAATACGAGCAGTACTTC. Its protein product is CASSLSALAGYGEYEQYF.

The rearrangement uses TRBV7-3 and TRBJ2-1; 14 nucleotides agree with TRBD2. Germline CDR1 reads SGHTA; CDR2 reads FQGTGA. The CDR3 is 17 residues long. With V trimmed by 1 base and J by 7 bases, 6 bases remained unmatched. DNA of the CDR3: TGTGCCAGCAGCTTAAGACCCGGGACTAGCGGGAGTAATGAGCAGTTCTTC. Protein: CASSLRPGTSGSNEQFF.

DNA of the CDR3: TGCGCCAGCAGCTTCGGGACAGGGACCTACGAGCAGTACTTC. Amino acid sequence: CASSFGTGTYEQYF. V is TRBV5-1 and J is TRBJ2-7, with 9 bases lining up with TRBD1. The CDR3 runs to 14 residues. Germline CDR1 SGHRS, CDR2 YFSETQ. The V segment lost 2 bases and the J segment 2 bases; nucleotides outside the gene matches: 2.

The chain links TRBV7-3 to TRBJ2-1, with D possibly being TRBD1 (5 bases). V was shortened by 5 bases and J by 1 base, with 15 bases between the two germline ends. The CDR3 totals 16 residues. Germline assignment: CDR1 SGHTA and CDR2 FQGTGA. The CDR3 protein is CASSPTPRVSYNEQFF. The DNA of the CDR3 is TGTGCCAGCAGCCCAACGCCCAGGGTGTCCTACAATGAGCAGTTCTTC. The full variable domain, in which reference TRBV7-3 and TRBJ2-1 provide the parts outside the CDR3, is GAGVSQTPSNKVTEKGKYVELRCDPISGHTALYWYRQSLGQGPEFLIYFQGTGAADDSGLPNDRFFAVRPEGSVSTLKIQRTERGDSAVYLCASSPTPRVSYNEQFFGPGTRLTVL.

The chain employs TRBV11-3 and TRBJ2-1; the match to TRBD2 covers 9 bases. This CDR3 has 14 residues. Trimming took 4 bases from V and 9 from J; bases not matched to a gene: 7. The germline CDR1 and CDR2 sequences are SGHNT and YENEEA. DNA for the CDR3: TGTGCCAGCAGCTGGGGTAGCGGGAGAAGTGAGCAGTTCTTC. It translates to CASSWGSGRSEQFF.

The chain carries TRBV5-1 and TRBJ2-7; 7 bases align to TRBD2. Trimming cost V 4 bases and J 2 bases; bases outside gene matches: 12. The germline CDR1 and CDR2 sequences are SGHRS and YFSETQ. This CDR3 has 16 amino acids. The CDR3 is CASSRGEGSIPYEQYF. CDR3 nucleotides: TGCGCCAGCAGCCGGGGGGAGGGCTCCATACCCTACGAGCAGTACTTC.

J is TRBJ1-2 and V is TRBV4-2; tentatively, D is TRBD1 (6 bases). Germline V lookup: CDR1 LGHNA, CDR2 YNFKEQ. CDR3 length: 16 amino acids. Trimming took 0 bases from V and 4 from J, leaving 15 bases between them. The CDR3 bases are TGTGCCAGCAGCCAAGATCTTGCAGGGGTATTCTATGGCTACACCTTC. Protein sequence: CASSQDLAGVFYGYTF.

DNA for the CDR3: TGTGCCAGCAGCCGAGACAGGGGATCCTACAATGAGCAGTTCTTC. It translates to CASSRDRGSYNEQFF. The chain has TRBV2 and TRBJ2-7; TRBD1 agrees at 8 bases. The J call may be mistaken, given a closer DNA end match to TRBJ2-1. Per germline, CDR1 SNHLY and CDR2 FYNNEI. CDR3 length: 15 residues.

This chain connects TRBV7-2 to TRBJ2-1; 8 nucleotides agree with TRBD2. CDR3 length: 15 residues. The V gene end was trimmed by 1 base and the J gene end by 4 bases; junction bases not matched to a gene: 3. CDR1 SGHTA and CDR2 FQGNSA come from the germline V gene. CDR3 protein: CASSLELAAYNEQFF. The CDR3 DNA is TGTGCCAGCAGCTTAGAACTAGCGGCTTACAATGAGCAGTTCTTC.

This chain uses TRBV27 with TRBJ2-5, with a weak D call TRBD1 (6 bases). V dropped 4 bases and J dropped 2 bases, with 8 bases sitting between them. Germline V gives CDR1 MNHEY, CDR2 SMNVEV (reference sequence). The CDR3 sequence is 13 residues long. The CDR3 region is CASSSTGQETQYF. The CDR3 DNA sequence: TGTGCCAGCAGTTCGACAGGTCAAGAGACCCAGTACTTC.

CDR3 amino acids: CASSEAQNEQFF. The CDR3 nucleotides read TGCGCCAGCAGTGAGGCCCAGAATGAGCAGTTCTTC. The rearrangement uses TRBV10-1 and TRBJ2-1, with D uncertain. V lost 2 bases, J lost 7 bases, and 6 bases lay in between. The CDR3 extends over 12 amino acids. Germline lookup yields CDR1 WNHNN and CDR2 SYGVQD (reference sequence).

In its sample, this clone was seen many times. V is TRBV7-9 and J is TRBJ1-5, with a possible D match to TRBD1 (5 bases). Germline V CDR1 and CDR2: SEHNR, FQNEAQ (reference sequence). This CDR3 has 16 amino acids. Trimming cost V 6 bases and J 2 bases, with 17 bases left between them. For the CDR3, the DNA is TGTGCCAGCAGGAAAAGCGGGCAGGGTGGCAATCAGCCCCAGCATTTT. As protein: CASRKSGQGGNQPQHF.

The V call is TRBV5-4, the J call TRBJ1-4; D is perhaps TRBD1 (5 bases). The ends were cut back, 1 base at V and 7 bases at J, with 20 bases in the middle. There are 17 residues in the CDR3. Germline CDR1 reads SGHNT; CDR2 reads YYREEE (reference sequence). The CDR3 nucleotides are TGTGCCAGCAGCTTGTGGGGGGTGCGAGGGGCAGGTGAAAAACTGTTTTTT. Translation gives CASSLWGVRGAGEKLFF.

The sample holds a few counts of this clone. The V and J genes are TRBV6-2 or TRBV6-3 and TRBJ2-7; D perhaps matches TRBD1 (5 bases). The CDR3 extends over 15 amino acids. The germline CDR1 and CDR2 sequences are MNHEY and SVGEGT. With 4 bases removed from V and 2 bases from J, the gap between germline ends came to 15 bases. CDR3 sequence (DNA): TGTGCCAGCAGTTTTTGGTTAGCAGGGACCTACGAGCAGTACTTC. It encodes CASSFWLAGTYEQYF.

CDR3 sequence reads: CAISESRQMNTEAFF. CDR3 in DNA: TGTGCCATCAGTGAGTCGAGGCAAATGAACACTGAAGCTTTCTTT. V usage is TRBV10-3 and J usage is TRBJ1-1; D gene unclear. CDR3 length equals 15 residues. V was shortened by 0 bases and J by 0 bases, with 8 bases between the two germline ends. Looked up from germline, CDR1 is ENHRY and CDR2 is SYGVKD.

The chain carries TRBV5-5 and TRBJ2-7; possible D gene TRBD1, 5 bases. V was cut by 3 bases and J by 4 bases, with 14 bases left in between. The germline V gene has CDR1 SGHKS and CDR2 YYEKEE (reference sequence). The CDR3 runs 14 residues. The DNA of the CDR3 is TGTGCCAGCAGCTCACCAGGGTTAGAATACGAGCAGTACTTC. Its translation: CASSSPGLEYEQYF.

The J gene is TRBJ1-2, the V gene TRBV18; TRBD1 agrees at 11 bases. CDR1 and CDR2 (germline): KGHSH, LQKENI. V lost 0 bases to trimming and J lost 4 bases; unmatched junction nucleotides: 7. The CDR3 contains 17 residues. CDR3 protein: CASSPPGQGVEGYGYTF. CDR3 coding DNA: TGTGCCAGCTCACCACCGGGACAGGGGGTCGAAGGCTATGGCTACACCTTC. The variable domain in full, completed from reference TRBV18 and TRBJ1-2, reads NAGVMQNPRHLVRRRGQEARLRCSPMKGHSHVYWYRQLPEEGLKFMVYLQKENIIDESGMPKERFSAEFPKEGPSILRIQQVVRGDSAAYFCASSPPGQGVEGYGYTFGSGTRLTVV.